The text below deals with one T cell receptor beta chain. Its antigen is not identified. In germline, CDR1 is MNHNY, CDR2 SVGAGI (reference sequence). The CDR3 is 13 residues long. Trimming removed 2 bases from V and 1 base from J, with 5 bases in between. The protocol was immunoSEQ multiplex PCR, while the TCRdb copy is restricted to in-frame clones and leaves out a portion. The table shows about 36,000 clones, with 80% to 95% occurring only once. This entry belongs to a study of a mutant IDH1 vaccine in newly diagnosed glioma. General study findings and limits: Among patients, roughly 93% showed immune responses induced by the vaccine.

The time point: baseline, week 1 (first vaccination visit). Regarding treatment: pre-vaccination baseline after standard-of-care therapy. New WHO grade 3 or 4 IDH1-mutant, ATRX-lost astrocytomas were present in all donors. The gene calls are TRBV6-6 and TRBJ1-2; unclear D gene. The clonotype was recovered from a man aged 18-30 years with glioma. Sequences were derived from PBMCs, sampled from a glioma patient treated with radiotherapy, temozolomide or both. CDR3: CASSYDGNYGYTF. The CDR3 nucleotides are TGTGCCAGCAGTTACGACGGTAACTATGGCTACACCTTC.